Here is one TCR beta chain with its context. Its antigen is not identified. Libraries were prepared by immunoSEQ multiplex PCR; TCRdb keeps only in-frame clonotypes and omits some of them. The sample has roughly 150,000 clones, 70% to 90% seen once. This sample was included in a study of T cell responses to AZD1222 COVID-19 vaccine. Points from the study as a whole: Seropositive at baseline were only a handful of AZD1222 recipients. Spike-wide coverage was observed for vaccine-associated CD4 TCRs, with dominant responses at 160-218 and 743-854.

The V end was cut by 2 bases, the J end by 9 bases, with 8 bases between. Germline V gives CDR1 SGHTA, CDR2 FQGNSA. This CDR3 comprises 13 residues. J is TRBJ1-6 and V is TRBV7-2; D is possibly TRBD1 (5 bases). The sample was peripheral blood, taken on day 0 of AZD1222 vaccination. The sequence was obtained from an adult in good health. The CDR3 region has the DNA TGTGCCAGCAGCTTACGGGGGAGTTCACCCCTCCACTTT. Encoded protein: CASSLRGSSPLHF.